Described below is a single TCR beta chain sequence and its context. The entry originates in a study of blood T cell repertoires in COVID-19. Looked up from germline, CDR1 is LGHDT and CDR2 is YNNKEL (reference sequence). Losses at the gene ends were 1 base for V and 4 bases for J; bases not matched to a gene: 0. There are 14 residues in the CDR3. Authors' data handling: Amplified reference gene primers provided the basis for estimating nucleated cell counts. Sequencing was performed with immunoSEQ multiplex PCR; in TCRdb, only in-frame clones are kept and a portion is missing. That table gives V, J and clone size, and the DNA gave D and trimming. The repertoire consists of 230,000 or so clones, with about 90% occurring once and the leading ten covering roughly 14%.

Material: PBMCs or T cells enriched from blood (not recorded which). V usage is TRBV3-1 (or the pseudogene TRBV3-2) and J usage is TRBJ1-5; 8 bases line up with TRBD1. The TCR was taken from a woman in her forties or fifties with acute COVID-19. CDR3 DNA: TGTGCCAGCAGCCAAGGACAGGGGAATCAGCCCCAGCATTTT. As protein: CASSQGQGNQPQHF.